This entry features one TCR beta chain sequence. CDR1 is MNHNS, CDR2 SASEGT, per germline. V was cut by 7 bases and J by 4 bases, with 19 bases left in between. The CDR3 extends over 16 amino acids. The data belong to a study of T cells in Graves' hyperthyroidism and ophthalmopathy. TCR beta CDR3 region amplification was performed from RNA transcripts. The HTBI primer set was used in a first-round RT-PCR of the TCR CDR3. MiXCR, applied by TCRdb to the multiplex PCR reads, yields one record per CDR3 protein. The sample holds 140,000 or so distinct CDR3 sequences; roughly a fifth are singletons and the top ten take more than 65%.

The sequencing input was blood. This clonotype was sampled from a woman in her 50s with Graves' hyperthyroidism that later progressed to Graves' ophthalmopathy. This rearrangement joins TRBV6-1 to TRBJ2-2; the D call may be TRBD1 or TRBD2 (6 bases each). Written as DNA, the CDR3 is TGTGCCAGCAAACACGGGTCCGGGGGCAGCACCGGGGAGCTGTTTTTT. Residues: CASKHGSGGSTGELFF.